This T cell receptor (beta chain) originates from a study of cytomegalovirus exposure and HLA in healthy donors listed by TCRdb under 2017. As for the study more broadly: According to an earlier analysis of several hundred of the donors, about 179 million T cells yielded roughly 110 million unique TCR beta sequences and more than 250 Gb of sequence data. An early release that covered about 600 HLA-typed donors contained approximately 320 gigabases of sequencing data and around 85 million unique TCR sequences. Alongside the repertoire data, information on donor age, sex, ethnicity and CMV serostatus was compiled. The number of donors typed differed by locus, with roughly 620-630 for A, B, C, DRB1 and DQB1, more than 500 for DQA1, some 570 for DPA1, and 400 to 490 for DPB1. The study aimed to test whether cataloging public T cell receptors could reveal signatures of past pathogen exposure. An earlier analysis of several hundred of the donors used high-throughput TCR beta sequencing to judge whether each TCR beta V gene segment behaved as functional or pseudogenic. Because of strong linkage in the cohort, roughly five DR-DQ haplotypes were treated as single units for association and clustering. In the later analysis, no new phenotypic data were used to find candidate immune exposures; instead, reliance was placed on TCR beta sequences and their occurrence across donors. Of the roughly 410 genotyped donors, 81% were placed in the genetic ancestry cluster associated with self-reported Caucasian donors. Every discovery cohort repertoire had been produced on one sequencing platform. HLA typing included class I and class II loci at four-digit resolution. High-throughput TCR immunosequencing, statistical association of individual TCRs with disease status, and machine learning were combined to predict cytomegalovirus infection status. Among about 390 genotyped donors of the cohort, an average of around 240,000 unique TCR beta nucleotide sequences were sequenced per donor, roughly 20% of them non-productive. The study profiled the T cell repertoires of about 640 subjects by immunosequencing and related them to cytomegalovirus serostatus. A separate validation cohort of 90 to 150 different subjects was used in addition to the roughly 640-subject first cohort. A later genetic analysis took genome-wide SNP genotypes for 398 of the 666 donors and used that subset as a discovery cohort. A later analysis re-examined previously published TCR beta repertoires from roughly 650 donors and added high-resolution HLA genotyping to investigate patterns of TCR occurrence. What the study reported, not specific to this receptor: The presence/absence analyses assumed that sequencing depth was roughly uniform across donors, and that assumption may not be true. Correlated functional status among segregating V segments might be attributable to linkage disequilibrium, but an unknown experimental factor could not be ruled out. Compared with equally common non-associated chains, HLA-associated TCR beta chains in a later analysis were more clonally expanded and had lower generation probabilities. In a later analysis, most CMV-associated TCR beta chains were found to appear HLA-restricted, with HLA associations seemingly driven largely by CMV exposure. In this cohort, only TCR beta chains were sequenced, and detectable features were limited by the absence of alpha or paired-chain data. The sequencing pipeline was judged likely to have produced a cluster of highly shared sequence variants as a technical artifact. It was suggested by the authors that the approach could potentially be generalized to other disease states and immunological phenotypes. When HLA alleles, especially DR and DQ, strongly co-occurred, attributing TCR associations to individual alleles was difficult. Immune exposure information for the cohort was limited to CMV serostatus. A later genetic analysis reported fewer N-insertions in productive TCRs among donors in an Asian-associated ancestry cluster than the 666-donor mean. According to a later analysis, TCR association rates differed among HLA loci, with DRB1 alleles showing the most associated TCRs and HLA-C alleles showing the fewest. The earlier analysis of some 540 of the donors excluded seventeen rarely observed V segments, including chromosome 9 orphons, because counts were too low. A later analysis reported that several top co-occurrence clusters appeared linked to parvovirus B19, influenza, CMV and Epstein-Barr virus. Because the 87-base-pair reads could not distinguish some IMGT-functional V segments, including TRBV6-2 and TRBV6-3, those segments were excluded. Across donors, most TCR sequences were observed very rarely, whereas some public TCRs were present in many individuals. A total of roughly 160 TCR beta chains were listed by the study as associated with cytomegalovirus. An earlier analysis of around 600 of the donors showed that most TCR beta V segments appeared in productive rearrangements either about 87% or about 30% of the time, which broadly matched IMGT annotations. A further reported finding was that TCR beta sequences accurately predicted the HLA-A and HLA-B alleles for most subjects in the first cohort. At a false discovery rate of 0.05, a later analysis linked fewer than 20,000 TCR beta sequences to specific HLA alleles. A later genetic analysis associated a missense DCLRE1C variant with V-gene and J-gene trimming of TCR beta chains, and an independent cohort replicated the association. In vitro tests confirmed that a few of the cytomegalovirus-associated TCR beta chains recognize cytomegalovirus antigens. Because some donors lacked HLA typing at each locus, the association tests relied only on the typed subset. The classifier was reported to diagnose cytomegalovirus status with high specificity and sensitivity in both the original and validation cohorts.

The cohort comprised fewer than 700 healthy bone marrow donors. Cohort members were all nominally healthy when sampled, although unrecorded immune exposures were likely present. The donor was CMV seronegative and belonged to the group of 352 seronegative cohort members. A peripheral blood sample was collected from each donor, and TCR beta sequencing was performed on peripheral blood mononuclear cells. The Qiagen DNeasy Blood Extraction Kit was used to extract genomic DNA from the blood cell samples. A remark on this clone: There is no known antigen for this receptor. No much larger clone exists at a distance of one base, and base qualities are not known.

For CDR1 and CDR2, the germline V gene lists SGHDN and FVKESK. The CDR3, cysteine through phenylalanine, is 16 amino acids long. Kept here is only the CDR3 DNA, which spans 48 bases and is read in frame from base 1. For this chain, trimming is 4 bases at the V end and 6 bases at the J end, and the number of junction bases without a gene match is 6. The library came from the immunoSEQ multiplex PCR assay. A mixture of 60 forward primers for TCR Vbeta segments and 13 reverse primers for TCR Jbeta segments was used in the multiplex PCR. Amplification of the CDR3 region of rearranged TCR beta genes was performed with a multiplex PCR assay on genomic DNA. The Illumina HiSeq System was used to sequence the amplified TCR beta libraries as 87-base-pair reads. The study's own analysis went as follows. A later analysis counted 75 million to 100 million unique TCR beta chains across the roughly 700 repertoires, and roughly 11 million of these chains were shared by at least two donors. Raw reads were error-corrected and collapsed into unique sequences by a nearest-neighbor algorithm in which closely related sequences were merged to remove PCR and sequencing errors. CDR3 sequences were aligned to IMGT reference sequences to assign V, D and J gene segments. For a sequence to be retained, a match of at least six nucleotides was required to both a V gene segment and a J gene segment. A rearrangement was called productive if the CDR3 had no stop codons and remained in frame with V and J, and every other rearrangement was called non-productive. Following IMGT convention, CDR3 was defined as the stretch from the second conserved V-encoded cysteine to the conserved J-encoded phenylalanine. Sequences without an unambiguous match to a single V gene segment were excluded from the earlier analysis of about 600 of the donors. In an earlier analysis of 587 of the donors, V segments were called functional above 56.7% productive rearrangements and were called segregating when the between-donor standard deviation exceeded 5%. A statistical classification framework was built to diagnose cytomegalovirus status from the catalog of TCR beta chain sequences. A later analysis assigned V and J genes by comparing TCR nucleotide sequences with IMGT/GENE-DB human TR gene sequences. A later analysis assigned CDR3 sequences and most-parsimonious VDJ recombination scenarios with the TCRdist pipeline. In a later analysis, every TCR beta chain was defined by the combination of its CDR3 amino acid sequence and its V-gene family, and reads without a unique V-gene family were dropped. A later analysis removed roughly 590 highly shared, low-generation-probability nucleotide sequences to deal with suspected cross-contamination and a sequencing artifact. A later analysis calculated a clonal expansion index for each public chain from normalized within-repertoire ranks of inferred template counts. In a later analysis, generation probabilities were computed using a VDJ recombination model fitted to out-of-frame rearrangements, and the results were checked against IGoR. A later analysis scored TCR-TCR, TCR-HLA and TCR-CMV co-occurrence with hypergeometric tests, applying a repertoire-size bias correction to TCR pairs. False discovery rates were estimated in a later analysis by permuting HLA or CMV assignments 20 times. In a later analysis, co-occurring TCRs were grouped with DBSCAN, and TCRdist sequence similarity was added when clustering was performed within HLA-allele-positive subsets. Repertoires with fewer than 30,000 or more than 120,000 public chains, plus five repertoires with anomalous nucleotide sharing, were excluded from co-occurrence clustering. TCRdb stores this immuneACCESS table with in-frame sequences only. Part of the clones is absent; in the studies checked, under half of the shortfall reflects unresolved V genes, and no reason is known for the rest. The D gene and trimming were derived from the DNA, and the V and J assignments and clone size from that table. The sample table contains a few hundred thousand clones; only one count was recorded for approximately 90% of them. Of the sample, 1% falls within the top ten clones.

The sample was PBMCs. The origin of this receptor is a woman aged 18-29 years in good health and CMV-seronegative. Here the chain combines TRBV14 and TRBJ2-1, and TRBD2 aligns with 13 junction nucleotides. Here is the DNA: TGTGCCAGCAGCCGCGGACTAGCGGGAGTGTTCAATGAGCAGTTCTTC. Its amino acids are CASSRGLAGVFNEQFF.